This is a list of T cell receptor beta chains from one sample in a study of OX40 agonist ivuxolimab in advanced cancers. Profiled with immunoSEQ multiplex PCR; TCRdb holds only in-frame clones, not every one. The table has approximately 68,000 clones, approximately 88% seen once. The sequencing used CD4+ or CD8+ T cells sorted from blood, collected in a trial of the OX40 agonist ivuxolimab. These receptors were collected from an adult with an advanced solid tumor such as melanoma, head and neck, liver or kidney cancer. CDR3s include the opening cysteine and the closing phenylalanine or tryptophan. The D gene is left open where the match is weak. Size is stated for part of the rows, as once, few or many counts, or as a class when the clone is expanded.

d_call	clone_size	v_call	j_call	cdr3_length	cdr3_nt	cdr3_aa
TRBD1	-	TRBV7-9	TRBJ2-7	15	TGTGCCAGCAGCCTGACAGGGCACCACTTGGAAGAGCAGTACTTC	CASSLTGHHLEEQYF
TRBD2	-	TRBV6-5	TRBJ2-1	15	TGTGCCAGCGGTAACCGGGGGGTGGGCTACAATGAGCAGTTCTTC	CASGNRGVGYNEQFF
-	-	TRBV6-6	TRBJ1-2	13	TGTGCCAGCAAAAGCGGGGGTGAACAGGGCTACACCTTC	CASKSGGEQGYTF
TRBD1	-	TRBV7-9	TRBJ1-2	17	TGTGCCAGCAGCATAAGACAGGGGGGAATTTCTAACTATGGCTACACCTTC	CASSIRQGGISNYGYTF
-	-	TRBV12-5	TRBJ1-5	17	TGTGCTAGTGTAGGGAGGGGTCCCGGACTCATTGATCAGCCCCAGCATTTT	CASVGRGPGLIDQPQHF
-	-	TRBV9	TRBJ1-2	16	TGTGCCAGCAGCGTAAGAACAGGGTGGGGCTACTATGGCTACACCTTC	CASSVRTGWGYYGYTF
TRBD1	few	TRBV7-2	TRBJ2-5	13	TGTGCCAGCAGCTGGGGACAGGTGGAGACCCAGTACTTC	CASSWGQVETQYF
TRBD2	-	TRBV5-1	TRBJ2-3	15	TGCGCCAGCAGCTTGGCGGGGGGATGGGCAGATACGCAGTATTTT	CASSLAGGWADTQYF
TRBD2	-	TRBV19	TRBJ2-3	15	TGTGCCAGTAGAGGGCGCGGGGGGGCTCAAGATACGCAGTATTTT	CASRGRGGAQDTQYF
TRBD1	-	TRBV6-6	TRBJ2-1	14	TGTGCCAGCAGGCGACAGGGCCCCGACAGTGAGCAGTTCTTC	CASRRQGPDSEQFF
TRBD1	once	TRBV7-9	TRBJ2-7	16	TGTGCCAGCCGACCCGGTCCCGGACAGGGGGCCTACGAGCAGTACTTC	CASRPGPGQGAYEQYF
TRBD2	-	TRBV5-6	TRBJ2-5	13	TGTGCCAGCAGCTTTGGACTAGCGGGGACCCAGTACTTC	CASSFGLAGTQYF
TRBD1	-	TRBV6-5	TRBJ2-1	16	TGTGCCAGCAGTTATTCCGGGACAGGGTCCTACAATGAGCAGTTCTTC	CASSYSGTGSYNEQFF
-	-	TRBV7-8	TRBJ2-3	12	TGTGCCAGCAGCTTCAGAGGAGATACGCAGTATTTT	CASSFRGDTQYF
TRBD1	-	TRBV27	TRBJ1-1	14	TGTGCCAGCAGTCCGGGACAGGGGACGACTGAAGCTTTCTTT	CASSPGQGTTEAFF
-	-	TRBV6-5	TRBJ2-7	15	TGTGCCAGCAGGCAAGGGAGGACTGCCACCTACGAGCAGTACTTC	CASRQGRTATYEQYF
-	-	TRBV4-3	TRBJ2-1	15	TGCGCCAGCAGCCAGGAACTTCCGGGGGTAAATGAGCAGTTCTTC	CASSQELPGVNEQFF
-	-	TRBV28	TRBJ2-4	16	TGTGCCAGCAGTTCCCTGGACTCAATAGCCAAAAACATTCAGTACTTC	CASSSLDSIAKNIQYF
-	-	TRBV7-2	TRBJ2-3	11	TGTGCCAGCAGCTCCACAGATACGCAGTATTTT	CASSSTDTQYF
TRBD1	-	TRBV27	TRBJ1-3	13	TGTGCCAGCAGCGGGGGACAGGGAAACACCATATATTTT	CASSGGQGNTIYF
-	-	TRBV5-1	TRBJ2-3	16	TGCGCCAGCAGCCTCGGGGTGACGGCGAACACAGATACGCAGTATTTT	CASSLGVTANTDTQYF
-	once	TRBV11-1	TRBJ1-6	14	TGTGCCAGCAGCTTAGAACGGAGAAATTCACCCCTCCACTTT	CASSLERRNSPLHF
TRBD1	once	TRBV5-1	TRBJ2-3	15	TGCGCCAGCAGCTTACAGGGGATAGGCACAGATACGCAGTATTTT	CASSLQGIGTDTQYF
-	-	TRBV12-1	TRBJ2-7	15	TGTGCCAGCAGCTCCCGGGACAGGGGGAGTTACGAGCAGTACTTC	CASSSRDRGSYEQYF
TRBD1	-	TRBV5-6	TRBJ2-1	13	TGTGCCAGCAGCCCGACAGGGTTCGATGAGCAGTTCTTC	CASSPTGFDEQFF
TRBD1	-	TRBV5-1	TRBJ1-2	14	TGCGCCAGCAGCCCACGGACAGGGAAGGGTGGCTACACCTTC	CASSPRTGKGGYTF
-	-	TRBV6-1	TRBJ2-2	15	TGTGCCAGCAAGAAGGGGTGGCCGATGGTCGGGGAGCTGTTTTTT	CASKKGWPMVGELFF
-	once	TRBV4-3	TRBJ2-7	16	TGCGCCAGCAGCCAAGCTTGGGCGGGGAGGCTCGACGAGCAGTACTTC	CASSQAWAGRLDEQYF
-	-	TRBV5-4	TRBJ2-3	15	TGTGCCAGCAGCTTGGTCCCGGGGAACACAGATACGCAGTATTTT	CASSLVPGNTDTQYF
-	-	TRBV6-1	TRBJ2-1	13	TGTGCCAGCAGTTCGGGTAAATACAATGAGCAGTTCTTC	CASSSGKYNEQFF
-	few	TRBV18	TRBJ2-4	14	TGTGCCAGCTCACCACCGATAGCCAAAAACATTCAGTACTTC	CASSPPIAKNIQYF
-	-	TRBV11-2	TRBJ2-5	13	TGTGCCAGCAGCTTTCAGGGCTTTGAGACCCAGTACTTC	CASSFQGFETQYF
-	-	TRBV28	TRBJ1-2	14	TGTGCCAGCCATACCCAGGGAAGTAACTATGGCTACACCTTC	CASHTQGSNYGYTF
-	-	TRBV4-1	TRBJ2-1	16	TGCGCCAGCAGCCAAGATGCCACCGTAACCTACAATGAGCAGTTCTTC	CASSQDATVTYNEQFF
TRBD1	-	TRBV19	TRBJ1-1	15	TGTGCCAGTTCTGCCCGGACAGGTATGAACACTGAAGCTTTCTTT	CASSARTGMNTEAFF
-	-	TRBV5-1	TRBJ2-1	17	TGCGCCAGCAGCTTGGCTCGACATCAAGGGTCCTACAATGAGCAGTTCTTC	CASSLARHQGSYNEQFF
-	-	TRBV28	TRBJ1-6	17	TGTGCCAGCAGTATTCCCCAGCGTGCTTCGAGTAATTCACCCCTCCACTTT	CASSIPQRASSNSPLHF
-	few	TRBV6-5	TRBJ2-7	13	TGTGCCACCCAGGGTTCGACCGGCTACGAGCAGTACTTC	CATQGSTGYEQYF
-	-	TRBV5-4	TRBJ2-2	14	TGTGCCAGCAGCTTGGGGTTGAACACCGGGGAGCTGTTTTTT	CASSLGLNTGELFF
-	-	TRBV11-2	TRBJ2-4	14	TGTGCCAGCAGCCCAGGGGAGGCCAAAAACATTCAGTACTTC	CASSPGEAKNIQYF
-	-	TRBV2	TRBJ2-5	12	TGTGCCAGCAGAAGTCTCGGAGAGACCCAGTACTTC	CASRSLGETQYF
-	-	TRBV7-2	TRBJ1-2	15	TGTGCCAGCAGCCCACGGACGCTAGAAGGAAATGGCTACACCTTC	CASSPRTLEGNGYTF
-	-	TRBV2	TRBJ1-5	13	TGTGCCAGCAGCAGGGAGCACAATCAGCCCCAGCATTTT	CASSREHNQPQHF
-	-	TRBV14	TRBJ2-3	12	TGTGCCAGCAGCCTTTACACAGATACGCAGTATTTT	CASSLYTDTQYF
-	-	TRBV27	TRBJ2-5	13	TGTGCCAGCAGTTTACGGCAGGATTTGGCCCAGTACTTC	CASSLRQDLAQYF
TRBD1	-	TRBV10-3	TRBJ2-5	13	TGTGCCATCAGAGGACAGGTCGGTAAGACCCAGTACTTC	CAIRGQVGKTQYF